This T cell receptor beta chain was observed in a study of metastatic and nonmetastatic thyroid tumors. Whole-study context: Repertoires from blood and tumor or nodule tissue of malignant and benign thyroid patients were compared. General study results and limits: A significant increase in TCR beta diversity was reportedly seen in malignant thyroid tumors relative to benign nodules, in blood and tumor.

This clone is categorized as medium-sized. Antigen specificity is unknown. None of the patients had undergone any treatment ahead of thyroid surgery. Under the authors' procedure: A classifier of distant metastasis in papillary thyroid cancer was built from CDR3 differences (across clinicopathological groups). TCRdb redid the clone calls on the PCR reads using MiXCR. TCRdb's processing, not the authors' own work, is the source of the V and J calls. In the table there are some 17,000 clones, under 30% of which are singletons. Germline CDR1 SGHVS, CDR2 FQNEAQ. The CDR3 contains 17 residues. Trimming took 3 bases from V and 1 from J; bases not matched to a gene: 8.

Source material: adjacent normal tissue. The TCR sequence derives from a female donor with papillary thyroid cancer or a benign thyroid nodule (not recorded which). Some clones in this sample may be carry-over from other donors' samples. This chain links TRBV7-8 with TRBJ1-5; 8 bases map to TRBD1. CDR3 DNA: TGTGCCAGCAGCTTGGGGATGACAGGGGCCAGCAATCAGCCCCAGCATTTT. As protein: CASSLGMTGASNQPQHF.